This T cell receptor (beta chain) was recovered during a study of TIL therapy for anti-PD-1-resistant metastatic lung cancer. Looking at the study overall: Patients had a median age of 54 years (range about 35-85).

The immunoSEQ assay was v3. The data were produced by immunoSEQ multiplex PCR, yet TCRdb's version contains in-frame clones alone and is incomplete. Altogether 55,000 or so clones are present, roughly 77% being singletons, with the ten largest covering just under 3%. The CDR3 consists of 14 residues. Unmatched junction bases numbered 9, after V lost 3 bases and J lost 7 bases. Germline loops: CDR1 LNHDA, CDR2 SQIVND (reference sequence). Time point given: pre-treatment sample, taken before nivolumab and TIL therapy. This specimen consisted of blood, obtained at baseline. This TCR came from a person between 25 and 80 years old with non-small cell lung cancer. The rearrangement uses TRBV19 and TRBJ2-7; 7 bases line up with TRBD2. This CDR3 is CASSIGGSTGEQYF. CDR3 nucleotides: TGTGCCAGTAGTATTGGCGGGAGTACGGGGGAGCAGTACTTC.